Shown below are 27 T cell receptor beta chains from a single sample sequenced in a study of response to subunit inactivated influenza vaccine. TCRdb reprocessed the RT-PCR reads via MiXCR and lists one record per CDR3 protein. The data show some 520,000 distinct CDR3 sequences, approximately 15% seen once. This material consisted of CD4+ T cells sorted from PBMCs, taken roughly 24 months after vaccination. These receptors were collected from a man aged 50-75 years who received an inactivated influenza vaccine.

The chain combines TRBV20-1 with TRBJ1-1, with D hard to call. Per the germline V gene, CDR1 is DFQATT and CDR2 is SNEGSKA (reference sequence). The CDR3 has 15 residues. V lost 4 bases to trimming and J lost 0 bases, with 15 bases between them. In DNA, the CDR3 is TGCAGTGCTATCTTAGGTAGGGCCATGAACACTGAAGCTTTCTTT. Translation gives CSAILGRAMNTEAFF.

The table lists this clonotype with a few counts. The chain has TRBV6-6 and TRBJ2-7; TRBD1 is a possible D gene (5 bases). Germline lookup yields CDR1 MNHNY and CDR2 SVGAGI (reference sequence). This CDR3 is built from 13 residues. Trimming cost V 2 bases and J 6 bases, with 11 bases left between them. This CDR3 reads CASSYSQGGEQYF. CDR3 DNA sequence: TGTGCCAGCAGTTACAGCCAGGGTGGCGAGCAGTACTTC.

This sequence joins TRBV3-1 and TRBJ2-3, with D hard to call. V was shortened by 1 base and J by 9 bases, with 8 bases between the two germline ends. This CDR3 comprises 12 residues. Per germline, CDR1 LGHDT and CDR2 YNNKEL (reference sequence). CDR3 nucleotides: TGTGCCAGCAGCCAAGGCGGCTTGACGCAGTATTTT. This gives the protein CASSQGGLTQYF.

V gene TRBV27 combines with J gene TRBJ2-5; no reliable D call. The CDR3 loop spans 14 amino acids. Germline lookup yields CDR1 MNHEY and CDR2 SMNVEV (reference sequence). V lost 8 bases and J 1 base, leaving 14 bases between the germline ends. CDR3 sequence: CASGGGSRQETQYF. The CDR3, as DNA: TGTGCCAGCGGTGGCGGTAGTCGCCAAGAGACCCAGTACTTC.

The chain is built from TRBV5-1 and TRBJ1-6; D call uncertain. The CDR3 is 14 amino acids. Trimming removed 0 bases at V and 7 bases at J, with 8 bases between. Germline assignment: CDR1 SGHRS and CDR2 YFSETQ. The CDR3 is CASSLGKANSPLHF. The CDR3 nucleotides read TGCGCCAGCAGCTTGGGCAAAGCGAATTCACCCCTCCACTTT.

The gene calls are TRBV4-3 and TRBJ2-2; 9 bases line up with TRBD1. This CDR3 region has 16 residues. In germline, CDR1 is LGHNA, CDR2 YSLEER. Unmatched junction bases numbered 5, after V lost 3 bases and J lost 3 bases. CDR3 loop: CASSQNRGQYTGELFF. CDR3 nucleotide sequence: TGCGCCAGCAGCCAGAACAGGGGGCAGTACACCGGGGAGCTGTTTTTT.

The J gene is TRBJ1-5, the V gene TRBV6-2 or TRBV6-3, with unresolved D. CDR3 length: 15 residues. Germline lookup yields CDR1 MNHEY and CDR2 SVGEGT. V was cut by 4 bases and J by 0 bases, with 10 bases left in between. In DNA form, the CDR3 reads TGTGCCAGCAGTTTTTCGGGGATTAGCAATCAGCCCCAGCATTTT. Its protein product is CASSFSGISNQPQHF.

This sequence joins TRBV25-1 and TRBJ2-5; 8 bases agree with TRBD2. With V trimmed by 2 bases and J by 1 base, 0 bases remained unmatched. The CDR3 extends over 14 amino acids. Germline V gives CDR1 MGHDK, CDR2 SYGVNS. CDR3 amino acids: CASSEGLAQETQYF. The DNA of the CDR3 is TGTGCCAGCAGTGAAGGACTAGCCCAAGAGACCCAGTACTTC.

V and J are TRBV4-1 and TRBJ1-2, with D hard to call. The CDR3 runs to 13 residues. Trimming removed 1 base from V and 4 bases from J, with 7 bases in between. CDR1 and CDR2 from the germline V gene are MGHRA and YSYEKL. The CDR3 loop reads CASSQASAYGYTF. Here the CDR3 DNA reads TGCGCCAGCAGCCAAGCATCGGCCTATGGCTACACCTTC.

This clonotype was seen more than once but under ten times. The J gene is TRBJ2-1, the V gene TRBV27; 11 positions match TRBD1. This CDR3 has 15 residues. Germline CDR1 reads MNHEY; CDR2 reads SMNVEV (reference sequence). Trimming cost V 6 bases and J 9 bases; bases outside gene matches: 10. The CDR3 protein is CASSPPGQGDGEQFF. CDR3 sequence (DNA): TGTGCCAGCAGCCCGCCGGGACAGGGGGACGGTGAGCAGTTCTTC.

This clonotype has a count of ten or more. In DNA form, the CDR3 reads TGTGCCAGCAGTTTAGGGGGGTTCACAGATACGCAGTATTTT. This codes for CASSLGGFTDTQYF. The chain employs TRBV12-3 or TRBV12-4 and TRBJ2-3, with D perhaps TRBD1 or TRBD2 (5 bases each). The CDR3 contains 14 residues. Between the trimmed V and J ends, which lost 1 base and 2 bases, there was a span of 7 bases.

This clonotype was seen a handful of times. The chain has TRBV10-3 and TRBJ2-5, with 9 bases identical to TRBD1. V lost 3 bases to trimming and J lost 5 bases; unmatched junction nucleotides: 7. Germline-derived CDR1 and CDR2 are ENHRY and SYGVKD. CDR3 length: 15 residues. CDR3 amino acids: CAISDLGQGMETQYF. The DNA for the CDR3 is TGTGCCATCAGTGACCTCGGACAGGGGATGGAGACCCAGTACTTC.

This clonotype was observed a handful of times. This rearrangement joins TRBV20-1 to TRBJ2-3; 10 bases map to TRBD2. CDR1 is DFQATT and CDR2 is SNEGSKA in the germline V gene (reference sequence). The CDR3 length is 14 residues. The ends lost 5 bases at V and 4 bases at J; junction bases unmatched: 6. CDR3 sequence (DNA): TGCAGTGCTGGCGACACTAGCGGGGCAGATACGCAGTATTTT. Protein: CSAGDTSGADTQYF.

This chain links TRBV10-3 with TRBJ2-2, with TRBD2 identical over 11 bases. The CDR3 has 15 amino acids. From germline, CDR1 is ENHRY and CDR2 SYGVKD. V lost 6 bases to trimming and J lost 14 bases; unmatched junction nucleotides: 14. This CDR3 is CAISTSGLADPGLFF. The CDR3 DNA reads TGTGCCATCAGCACCTCGGGACTAGCGGACCCCGGACTGTTTTTT.

This chain joins TRBV29-1 and TRBJ2-6; D remains unclear. Germline loops: CDR1 SQVTM, CDR2 ANQGSEA. V was shortened by 0 bases and J by 0 bases, with 6 bases between the two germline ends. This CDR3 spans 15 amino acids. For the CDR3, the DNA is TGCAGCGTTGAAGATCAATCCTCTGGGGCCAACGTCCTGACTTTC. Protein sequence: CSVEDQSSGANVLTF.

The chain is built from TRBV28 and TRBJ1-5, with 9 bases identical to TRBD1. After removal of 7 bases from V and 4 bases from J, the junction contained 8 bases not matched to a gene. The CDR3 consists of 15 residues. Germline CDR1 reads MDHEN; CDR2 reads SYDVKM. Here the CDR3 reads CASTSTGGWNQPQHF. DNA of the CDR3: TGTGCCAGCACCTCAACAGGGGGCTGGAATCAGCCCCAGCATTTT.

The V and J genes are TRBV4-3 and TRBJ2-2; D tentatively fits TRBD1 or TRBD2 (5 bases each). CDR1 is LGHNA and CDR2 is YSLEER in the germline V gene. Between the trimmed V and J ends, which lost 5 bases and 4 bases, there was a span of 17 bases. The CDR3 extends over 16 amino acids. CDR3 loop: CASSTDEGLSTGELFF. DNA for the CDR3: TGCGCCAGCAGCACGGACGAGGGGCTGAGCACCGGGGAGCTGTTTTTT.

The chain recombines TRBV29-1 with TRBJ1-2, with 7 positions matching TRBD1. The CDR3 is 13 residues long. V shed 4 bases, J shed 1 base, and the junction held 3 bases outside the gene matches. The germline V gene has CDR1 SQVTM and CDR2 ANQGSEA. The CDR3 protein is CSVGDSLNYGYTF. The CDR3 region has the DNA TGCAGCGTTGGGGACAGCCTTAACTATGGCTACACCTTC.

The rearrangement links TRBV20-1 to TRBJ1-4; D uncertain. The germline gives CDR1 DFQATT, CDR2 SNEGSKA (reference sequence). Trimming took 0 bases from V and 13 from J, leaving 18 bases between them. The CDR3 is 14 residues long. The CDR3 DNA follows: TGCAGTGCTAGAGATCGAAGGAGGGATAGTAGACTGTTTTTT. Its translation: CSARDRRRDSRLFF.

The table lists this clonotype with many counts. The V and J genes are TRBV28 and TRBJ2-1, with D hard to call. The CDR3 runs 15 residues. Trimming removed 6 bases from V and 0 bases from J, with 12 bases in between. Germline V lookup: CDR1 MDHEN, CDR2 SYDVKM. This CDR3 is CASSRAFLSYNEQFF. DNA for the CDR3: TGTGCCAGCAGCCGAGCTTTTCTCTCCTACAATGAGCAGTTCTTC. The whole variable domain, remainder taken from reference TRBV28 and TRBJ2-1, is DVKVTQSSRYLVKRTGEKVFLECVQDMDHENMFWYRQDPGLGLRLIYFSYDVKMKEKGDIPEGYSVSREKKERFSLILESASTNQTSMYLCASSRAFLSYNEQFFGPGTRLTVL.

The sample holds a few counts of this clonotype. The CDR3 DNA follows: TGTGCCAGCAGTGACTCGTATATGGGGAATTCACCCCTCCACTTT. It yields the protein CASSDSYMGNSPLHF. The chain carries TRBV6-4 and TRBJ1-6; no firm D call. This CDR3 is built from 15 residues. CDR1 and CDR2 (germline): MRHNA, SNTAGT. V was pared by 0 bases and J by 7 bases, with 10 bases between.

This clonotype was counted a single time. The chain recombines TRBV7-2 with TRBJ2-3; D call uncertain. The CDR3 totals 16 residues. With 1 base removed from V and 7 bases from J, the gap between germline ends came to 18 bases. CDR1 is SGHTA and CDR2 is FQGNSA in the germline V gene. The CDR3 is CASSLGSTRVLNTQYF. The CDR3 DNA follows: TGTGCCAGCAGCTTAGGTTCGACCCGGGTTCTTAATACGCAGTATTTT.

This clonotype was counted only a few times. V gene TRBV20-1 combines with J gene TRBJ2-7; TRBD2 matches at 13 bases. Germline trimming cut 1 base from V and 1 base from J; bases unmatched to any gene: 4. The CDR3 length is 16 residues. Per germline, CDR1 DFQATT and CDR2 SNEGSKA (reference sequence). DNA of the CDR3: TGCAGTGCTAGAGCCGGGACTAGCGGGGCGTCCTACGAGCAGTACTTC. Its translation is CSARAGTSGASYEQYF.

This chain links TRBV7-2 with TRBJ2-4, with D maybe TRBD1 (6 bases). Trimming removed 5 bases from V and 16 bases from J, with 21 bases in between. This CDR3 comprises 13 residues. Germline V CDR1 and CDR2: SGHTA, FQGNSA. The CDR3 coding sequence is TGTGCCAGCAGCCCAAGGGACGGGACATCTCAATACTTC. Its protein is CASSPRDGTSQYF.

The gene calls are TRBV5-5 and TRBJ2-2; D unclear. Germline assignment: CDR1 SGHKS and CDR2 YYEKEE (reference sequence). V was pared by 1 base and J by 1 base, with 11 bases between. This CDR3 is 16 amino acids long. CDR3 in amino acids: CASSLRSLRNTGELFF. The CDR3 DNA reads TGTGCCAGCAGCTTGAGATCCTTGAGGAACACCGGGGAGCTGTTTTTT.

This clonotype occurred a few times. The chain couples TRBV5-1 to TRBJ2-7; the match to TRBD1 covers 9 bases. Losses at the gene ends were 3 bases for V and 2 bases for J; bases not matched to a gene: 6. The CDR3 spans 15 residues. Germline CDR1 SGHRS, CDR2 YFSETQ. In DNA, the CDR3 is TGCGCCAGCAGCTCTGGGACAGGGCCCGCCTACGAGCAGTACTTC. Protein: CASSSGTGPAYEQYF.

The chain carries TRBV2 and TRBJ2-1; D not resolved. V lost 3 bases to trimming and J lost 4 bases, with 10 bases between them. Germline CDR1 and CDR2: SNHLY and FYNNEI. CDR3 length equals 14 residues. The CDR3 here is CASSEGRWYNEQFF. DNA for the CDR3: TGTGCCAGCAGTGAGGGTAGGTGGTACAATGAGCAGTTCTTC.